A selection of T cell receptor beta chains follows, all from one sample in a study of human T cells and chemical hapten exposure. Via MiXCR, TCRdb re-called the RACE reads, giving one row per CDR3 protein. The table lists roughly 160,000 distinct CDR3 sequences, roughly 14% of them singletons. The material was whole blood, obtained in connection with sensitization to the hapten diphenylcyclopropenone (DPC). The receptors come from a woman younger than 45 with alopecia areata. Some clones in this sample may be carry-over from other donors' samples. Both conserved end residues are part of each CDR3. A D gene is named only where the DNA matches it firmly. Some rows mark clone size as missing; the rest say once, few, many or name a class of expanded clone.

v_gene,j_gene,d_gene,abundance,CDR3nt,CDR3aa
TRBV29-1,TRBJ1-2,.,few,TGCAGCGTTGATTCGTCCTATGGCTACACCTTC,CSVDSSYGYTF
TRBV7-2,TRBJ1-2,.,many,TGTGCCAGCAGCTTAGGAACAGATGGCTACACCTTC,CASSLGTDGYTF
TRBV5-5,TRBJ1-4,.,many,TGTGCCAGCAGCTTGCGGGCAGGGACAACTAATGAAAAACTGTTTTTT,CASSLRAGTTNEKLFF
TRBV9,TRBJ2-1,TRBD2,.,TGTGCCAGCAGCGTGGGTCTAGCGGGGACAAGCTCCTACAATGAGCAGTTCTTC,CASSVGLAGTSSYNEQFF
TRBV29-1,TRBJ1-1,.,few,TGCAGCGTTGACGTCCTGGCTCCGGGACCTTACACTGAAGCTTTCTTT,CSVDVLAPGPYTEAFF
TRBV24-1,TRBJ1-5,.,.,TGTGCCACCAGTGGCGAGGGCAATCAGCCCCAGCATTTT,CATSGEGNQPQHF
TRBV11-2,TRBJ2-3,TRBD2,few,TGTGCCAGCACCATAGCGGGAGTAATGACGGATACGCAGTATTTT,CASTIAGVMTDTQYF
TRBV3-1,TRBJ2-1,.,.,TGTGCCAGCAGCCAAGAATTTGGTAGCGTGGGGTCCAATGAGCAGTTCTTC,CASSQEFGSVGSNEQFF
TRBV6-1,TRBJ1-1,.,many,TGTGCCAGCAGTGAATTAGTCAAGCTGAACACTGAAGCTTTCTTT,CASSELVKLNTEAFF
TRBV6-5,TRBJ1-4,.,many,TGTGCCAGCAGTTTCAGACAGCCAACTAATGAAAAACTGTTTTTT,CASSFRQPTNEKLFF
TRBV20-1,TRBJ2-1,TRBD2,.,TGCAGTGCTGACGGGCGGACTAGCGGAAACAATGAGCAGTTCTTC,CSADGRTSGNNEQFF
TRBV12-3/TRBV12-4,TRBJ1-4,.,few,TGTGCCAGCAGTTTTTCGGGAGGTAATGAAAAACTGTTTTTT,CASSFSGGNEKLFF
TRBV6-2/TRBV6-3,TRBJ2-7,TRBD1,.,TGTGCCAGCAGCGACGGACAGGTGATGACCTACGAGCAGTACTTC,CASSDGQVMTYEQYF
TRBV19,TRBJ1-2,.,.,TGTGCCAGTAGTATAGTCGGGGGGTCCTCTGGCTACACCTTC,CASSIVGGSSGYTF
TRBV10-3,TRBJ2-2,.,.,TGTGCCATCAGTTCGGCCACTCCCCGAATAGGCGGGGAGCTGTTTTTT,CAISSATPRIGGELFF
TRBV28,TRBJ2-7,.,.,TGTGCCAGCACACCCGGTGGGGGTAGGGCCTCCCTCGAGCAGTACTTC,CASTPGGGRASLEQYF
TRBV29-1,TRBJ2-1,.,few,TGCAGCGTCCCACAGGGTTCTGAGCAGTTCTTC,CSVPQGSEQFF
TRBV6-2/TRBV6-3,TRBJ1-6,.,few,TGTGCCAGCAGTTACTCGTCCAGGACCAGCTCCTATAATTCACCCCTCCACTTT,CASSYSSRTSSYNSPLHF
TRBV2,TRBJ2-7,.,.,TGTGCCAGCACGAAGGGGAGCTACGAGCAGTACTTC,CASTKGSYEQYF
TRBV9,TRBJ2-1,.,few,TGTGCCAGCAGCGTAGCTGCCAGGGGGGTCTACAATGAGCAGTTCTTC,CASSVAARGVYNEQFF
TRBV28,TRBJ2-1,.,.,TGTGCCAGCTGGAGCAGGAGCTCCTACAATGAGCAGTTCTTC,CASWSRSSYNEQFF
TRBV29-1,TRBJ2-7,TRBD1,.,TGCAGCGTTCGCGGACAGGGAACCCACGAGCAGTACTTC,CSVRGQGTHEQYF
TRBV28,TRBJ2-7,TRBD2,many,TGTGCCAGCAGTTCCCTTGTGGCGGGAGGTCTGTACGAGCAGTACTTC,CASSSLVAGGLYEQYF
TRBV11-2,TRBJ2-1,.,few,TGTGCCAGCAGCTTAGATACGACGGTGAATGAGCAGTTCTTC,CASSLDTTVNEQFF
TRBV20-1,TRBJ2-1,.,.,TGCAGTGCTAGCTTAGAGTACCGCAATGAGCAGTTCTTC,CSASLEYRNEQFF
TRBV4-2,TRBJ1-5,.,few,TGTGCCAGCAGCCAAGTGTTAGGACAGAGCAATCAGCCCCAGCATTTT,CASSQVLGQSNQPQHF
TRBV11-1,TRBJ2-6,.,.,TGTGCCAGCAGCCTACGTGGCCAAAGCTCTGGGGCCAACGTCCTGACTTTC,CASSLRGQSSGANVLTF
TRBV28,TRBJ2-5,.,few,TGTGCCAGCAGTTCACAGGGAGGAGAGACCCAGTACTTC,CASSSQGGETQYF
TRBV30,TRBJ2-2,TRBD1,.,TGTGCCTGGGGGACAGGGGCTCTCACCGGGGAGCTGTTTTTT,CAWGTGALTGELFF
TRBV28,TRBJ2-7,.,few,TGTGCCAGCAGTTTGGAGGGGGTCCCCTACGAGCAGTACTTC,CASSLEGVPYEQYF
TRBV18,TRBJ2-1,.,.,TGTGCCAGCTCTACCGGGACCGAGGCGTCTAGCAAGGTCTTC,CASSTGTEASSKVF
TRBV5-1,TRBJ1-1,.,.,TGCGCCAGCAGCTCCTCAGGGTTCACTGAAGCTTTCTTT,CASSSSGFTEAFF
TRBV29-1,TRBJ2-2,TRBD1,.,TGCAGCGTTGAGTCCCTATCAGGGGGTTGGGGCACCGGGGAGCTGTTTTTT,CSVESLSGGWGTGELFF
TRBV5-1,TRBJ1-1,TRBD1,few,TGCGCCAGCAGCTTGGAAGGACAGGGGTATATTGAAGCTTTCTTT,CASSLEGQGYIEAFF
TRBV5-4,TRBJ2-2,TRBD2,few,TGTGCCAGCAGCTTGGTTAAAACTAGCGGGATGAACACCGGGGAGCTGTTTTTT,CASSLVKTSGMNTGELFF
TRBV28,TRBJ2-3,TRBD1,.,TGTGCCAGCAGGAGGACAGGGTCAGATACGCAGTATTTT,CASRRTGSDTQYF
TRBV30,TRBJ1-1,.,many,TGTGCCTGGACACCAGGGGACACTGAAGCTTTCTTT,CAWTPGDTEAFF
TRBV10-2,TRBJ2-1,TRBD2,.,TGCGCCAGCAGTGCCAGCGGGAGGGGGGTGTACAATGAGCAGTTCTTC,CASSASGRGVYNEQFF
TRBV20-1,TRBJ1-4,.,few,TGCAGTGCTAGATCCCGGACAAGTTATGAAAAACTGTTTTTT,CSARSRTSYEKLFF
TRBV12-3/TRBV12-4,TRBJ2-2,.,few,TGTGCCAGCAGCTACCAGGGGGGAAACACCGGGGAGCTGTTTTTT,CASSYQGGNTGELFF
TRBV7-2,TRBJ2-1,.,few,TGTGCCAGCAGCTGGGACTCTCCCGCCGGTGAGCAGTTCTTC,CASSWDSPAGEQFF
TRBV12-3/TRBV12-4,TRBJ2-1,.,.,TGTGCCAGCAGTCCCCAGAGCGGTGCCTCCTACAATGAGCAGTTCTTC,CASSPQSGASYNEQFF
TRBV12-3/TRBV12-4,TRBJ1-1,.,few,TGTGCCAGCTCAAAAGCCGGGAACACTGAAGCTTTCTTT,CASSKAGNTEAFF
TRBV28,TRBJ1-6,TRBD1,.,TGTGCCAGCAGTGAGGGACAGGGTAATTCACCCCTCCACTTT,CASSEGQGNSPLHF
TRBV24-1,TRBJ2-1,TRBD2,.,TGTGCCGCCGGGACTAGCGAGATCGATGAGCAGTTCTTC,CAAGTSEIDEQFF